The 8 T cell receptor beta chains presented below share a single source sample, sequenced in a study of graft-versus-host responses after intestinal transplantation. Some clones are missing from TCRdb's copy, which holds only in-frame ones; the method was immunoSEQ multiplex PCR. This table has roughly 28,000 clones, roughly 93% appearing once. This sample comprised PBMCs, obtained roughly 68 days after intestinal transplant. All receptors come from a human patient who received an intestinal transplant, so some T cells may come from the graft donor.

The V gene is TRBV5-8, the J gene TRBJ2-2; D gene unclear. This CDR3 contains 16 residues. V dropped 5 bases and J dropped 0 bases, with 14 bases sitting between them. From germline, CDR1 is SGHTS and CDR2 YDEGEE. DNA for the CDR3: TGTGCCAGCAGTTTTAGGGTCTTTCCGAACACCGGGGAGCTGTTTTTT. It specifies CASSFRVFPNTGELFF. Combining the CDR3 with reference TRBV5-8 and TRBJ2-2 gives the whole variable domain EAGVTQSPTHLIKTRGQQATLRCSPISGHTSVYWYQQALGLGLQFLLWYDEGEERNRGNFPPRFSGRQFPNYSSELNVNALELEDSALYLCASSFRVFPNTGELFFGEGSRLTVL.

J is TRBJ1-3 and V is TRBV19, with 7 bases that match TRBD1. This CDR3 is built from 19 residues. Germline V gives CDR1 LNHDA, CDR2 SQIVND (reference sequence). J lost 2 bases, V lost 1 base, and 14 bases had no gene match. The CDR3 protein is CASSIGDTGVGLPGNTIYF. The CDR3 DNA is TGTGCCAGTAGTATAGGGGACACAGGGGTAGGCCTGCCTGGAAACACCATATATTTT.

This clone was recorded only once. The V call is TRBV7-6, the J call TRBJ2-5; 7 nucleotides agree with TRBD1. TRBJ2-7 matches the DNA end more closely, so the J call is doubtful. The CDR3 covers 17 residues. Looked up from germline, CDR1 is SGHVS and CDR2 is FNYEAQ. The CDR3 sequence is CASSFGTRQGIIYEQYF. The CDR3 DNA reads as TGTGCCAGCAGCTTCGGGACAAGACAGGGAATTATCTACGAGCAGTACTTC.

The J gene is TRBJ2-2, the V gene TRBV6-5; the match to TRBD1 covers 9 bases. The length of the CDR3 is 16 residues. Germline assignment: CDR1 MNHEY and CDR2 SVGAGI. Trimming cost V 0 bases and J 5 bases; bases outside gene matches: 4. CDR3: CASSYSRTGATGELFF. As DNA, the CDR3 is TGTGCCAGCAGTTACTCCCGGACAGGGGCAACCGGGGAGCTGTTTTTT.

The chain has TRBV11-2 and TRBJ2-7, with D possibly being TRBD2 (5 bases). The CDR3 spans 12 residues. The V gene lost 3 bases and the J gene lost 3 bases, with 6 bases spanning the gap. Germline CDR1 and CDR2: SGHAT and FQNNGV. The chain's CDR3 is CASSFTSYEQYF. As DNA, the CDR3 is TGTGCCAGCAGCTTTACTAGCTACGAGCAGTACTTC.

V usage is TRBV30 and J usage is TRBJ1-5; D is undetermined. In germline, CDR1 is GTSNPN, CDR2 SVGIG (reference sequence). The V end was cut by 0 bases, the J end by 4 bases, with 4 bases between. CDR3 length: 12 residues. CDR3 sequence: CAWSVQNQPQHF. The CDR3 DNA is TGTGCCTGGAGTGTACAAAATCAGCCCCAGCATTTT.

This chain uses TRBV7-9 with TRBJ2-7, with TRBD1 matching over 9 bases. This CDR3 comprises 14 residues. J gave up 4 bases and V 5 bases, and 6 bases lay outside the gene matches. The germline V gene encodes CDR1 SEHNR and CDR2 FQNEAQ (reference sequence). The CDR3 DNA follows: TGTGCCAGCAGCCCCTGGGACAGGGATTACGAGCAGTACTTC. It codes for CASSPWDRDYEQYF. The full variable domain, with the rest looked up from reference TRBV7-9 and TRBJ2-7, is DTGVSQNPRHKITKRGQNVTFRCDPISEHNRLYWYRQTLGQGPEFLTYFQNEAQLEKSRLLSDRFSAERPKGSFSTLEIQRTEQGDSAMYLCASSPWDRDYEQYFGPGTRLTVT.

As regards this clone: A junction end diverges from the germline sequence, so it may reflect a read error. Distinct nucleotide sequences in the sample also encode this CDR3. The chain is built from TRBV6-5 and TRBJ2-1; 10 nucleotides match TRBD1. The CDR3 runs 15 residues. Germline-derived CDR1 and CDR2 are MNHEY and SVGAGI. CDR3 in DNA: TGTGCCACTAGACCCGGGACAGGGGATCACAATGAACAGTTCTTC. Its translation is CATRPGTGDHNEQFF.